These 24 T cell receptor beta chains originate from one sample sequenced in a study of metastatic and nonmetastatic thyroid tumors. TCRdb ran MiXCR on the PCR reads. The sample lists around 16,000 clones, just under 35% occurring once. Thyroid surgery was performed in patients who had received no treatment beforehand. The sample taken for sequencing was tumor tissue. These receptors were taken from a male donor with papillary thyroid cancer or a benign thyroid nodule (not recorded which). Some clones in this sample may be carry-over from other donors' samples.

This clone was observed at least ten times. The rearrangement links TRBV2 to TRBJ1-5; D is unresolved. Germline-derived CDR1 and CDR2 are SNHLY and FYNNEI. The CDR3 has 15 residues. V was cut by 5 bases and J by 1 base, with 12 bases left in between. The CDR3 bases are TGTGCCAGCAGTCGCGAGACCGTGAGCAATCAGCCCCAGCATTTT. Amino acids: CASSRETVSNQPQHF.

To note about this clone: An end of the junction differs from the germline gene, which may be a read error. The chain combines TRBV2 with TRBJ2-7; D is unclear. The CDR3 has 12 amino acids. Germline loops: CDR1 SNHLY, CDR2 FYNNEI. CDR3 bases: TGTGCCGGCAGTTGGGGAACCTACGAGCAGTACTTC. It yields the protein CAGSWGTYEQYF.

With respect to this clone: One end of the junction varies from germline; a read error may be responsible. V and J are TRBV12-3 or TRBV12-4 and TRBJ2-6, with D unclear. CDR3 length equals 15 residues. CDR3 residues: CASSLSLSVANVLTF. The CDR3 region has the DNA TGTGCCAGCAGTTTATCCCTATCTGTGGCCAACGTCCTTACTTTC.

Relative to its sample, this clone is medium-sized. The chain combines TRBV11-2 with TRBJ2-7, with TRBD2 identical over 8 bases. Germline V gene data show CDR1 as SGHAT and CDR2 as FQNNGV. CDR3 size: 16 residues. J lost 6 bases, V lost 4 bases, and 14 bases had no gene match. The CDR3 nucleotides are TGTGCCAGCAGCTACCGCAGGACTAGCATTGGTGGCGAGCAGTACTTC. Translation gives CASSYRRTSIGGEQYF.

This clone has at least ten counts. A much larger clone lies one base from this, so it may be a read error. Since no conserved phenylalanine or tryptophan closes the CDR3, a read error is the likely cause. The V gene is TRBV19, the J gene TRBJ1-2; D call uncertain. Germline CDR1 is LNHDA and CDR2 is SQIVND (reference sequence). V lost 5 bases and J 0 bases, leaving 10 bases between the germline ends. The CDR3 consists of 14 residues. The CDR3 here is CASSPGISNYGYTL. CDR3 DNA: TGTGCCAGTAGTCCGGGGATTTCTAACTATGGCTACACCCTC.

This clone was recorded at least ten times. CDR3 DNA: TGCAGTGCTAGAGGTGCGGGAGGGAGGAACACTGAAGCTTTCTTT. Translated: CSARGAGGRNTEAFF. The V gene is TRBV20-1, the J gene TRBJ1-1; D gene unclear. Trimming removed 1 base at V and 1 base at J, with 13 bases between. This CDR3 region has 15 residues. Germline CDR1 reads DFQATT; CDR2 reads SNEGSKA (reference sequence).

This clone was seen repeatedly, ten times or more. The chain joins TRBV7-9 to TRBJ2-7; perhaps TRBD1 as D (6 bases). The V gene's germline CDR1 is SEHNR and CDR2 FQNEAQ (reference sequence). This CDR3 contains 15 residues. Trimming shortened V by 5 bases and J by 2 bases, and 16 bases separated the two germline ends. CDR3 in amino acids: CASSPTPGTTYEQYF. The CDR3 DNA sequence: TGTGCCAGCAGCCCTACACCCGGGACAACCTACGAGCAGTACTTC.

This clone was observed a few times. The rearrangement joins TRBV6-2 or TRBV6-3 to TRBJ2-7; 9 positions match TRBD2. CDR3 length: 16 residues. Per germline, CDR1 MNHEY and CDR2 SVGEGT. The trim removed 0 bases at V and 0 bases at J, leaving 3 bases unmatched. The CDR3 loop is CASSYSTSGSSYEQYF. The CDR3 nucleotides are TGTGCCAGCAGTTACTCGACTAGCGGAAGCTCCTACGAGCAGTACTTC.

This clone came up once. V gene TRBV20-1 combines with J gene TRBJ2-1, with 8 bases identical to TRBD2. The DNA end favors TRBJ2-5, so the J call may be wrong. This CDR3 is built from 13 residues. The V gene's germline CDR1 is DFQATT and CDR2 SNEGSKA (reference sequence). The DNA for the CDR3 is TGCAGTGCTCCCCGGACTAGCTGGGAGACCCAGTACTTC. Translating gives CSAPRTSWETQYF.

The CDR3 DNA sequence: TGTGCCAGCAGTTTATCAGTTTACTCTGGAAACACCATATATTTT. This gives the protein CASSLSVYSGNTIYF. V gene TRBV6-1 combines with J gene TRBJ1-3; no clear D gene. This CDR3 has 15 residues. Germline V CDR1 and CDR2: MNHNS, SASEGT. Trimming took off 5 bases at V and 0 bases at J, with 11 bases between the two ends.

As regards this clone: This may stem from a read error, because a much larger clone lies one nucleotide away. The rearrangement uses TRBV6-1 and TRBJ2-7; 8 bases are a match to TRBD1. Trimming at V came to 5 bases and at J to 4 bases, leaving 10 bases not matched to a gene. The CDR3 spans 15 residues. Germline values: CDR1 MNHNS, CDR2 SASEGT. The CDR3 sequence: CASSSADRALYEQYF. CDR3 nucleotide sequence: TGTGCCAGCAGTTCCGCGGACAGGGCGCTATACGAGCAGTACTTC.

In the case of this clone: The junction does not match germline at one end; this may be a read error. The chain recombines TRBV20-1 with TRBJ2-7, with TRBD1 identical over 9 bases. The CDR3 has 15 amino acids. Germline CDR1 reads DFQATT; CDR2 reads SNEGSKA (reference sequence). As DNA, the CDR3 is TGTAGTGCTCCTACGGACAGGGGCACTTTCTACGAGCAGTACTTC. Residues: CSAPTDRGTFYEQYF.

This chain joins TRBV20-1 and TRBJ2-7; D remains ambiguous. Germline CDR1 and CDR2: DFQATT and SNEGSKA (reference sequence). This CDR3 region has 14 residues. V lost 6 bases to trimming and J lost 6 bases, with 21 bases between them. The CDR3 sequence: CSARPAHGPGEQYF. The CDR3 bases are TGCAGTGCGAGACCGGCACATGGTCCAGGCGAGCAGTACTTC.

This clone was counted ten times or more. This rearrangement joins TRBV28 to TRBJ1-5; D is unclear. Deletions cut 5 bases from V and 2 bases from J, with 13 bases between. Germline CDR1 reads MDHEN; CDR2 reads SYDVKM. The CDR3 has 15 amino acids. Written as DNA, the CDR3 is TGTGCCAGCAGTACACTAGGGCCACGCAATCAGCCCCAGCATTTT. This sequence encodes CASSTLGPRNQPQHF.

By frequency in the sample, this clone is medium-sized. This chain joins TRBV9 and TRBJ2-1, with D perhaps matching TRBD2 (6 bases). Germline CDR1 SGDLS, CDR2 YYNGEE. The length of the CDR3 is 15 residues. V dropped 4 bases and J dropped 2 bases, with 13 bases sitting between them. CDR3 protein: CASSRRESAYNEQFF. The CDR3 nucleotides read TGTGCCAGCAGCCGGAGGGAATCGGCCTACAATGAGCAGTTCTTC. Full variable domain (missing parts from reference TRBV9 and TRBJ2-1): DSGVTQTPKHLITATGQRVTLRCSPRSGDLSVYWYQQSLDQGLQFLIQYYNGEERAKGNILERFSAQQFPDLHSELNLSSLELGDSALYFCASSRRESAYNEQFFGPGTRLTVL.

This clone is medium-sized in the sample. This chain joins TRBV6-5 and TRBJ1-6; possible D gene TRBD1, 6 bases. This CDR3 contains 16 residues. V was cut by 1 base and J by 8 bases, with 15 bases left in between. Germline values: CDR1 MNHEY, CDR2 SVGAGI. Written as DNA, the CDR3 is TGTGCCAGCAGTTACTACTCAGGGGCAATGGATTCACCCCTCCACTTT. This translates into CASSYYSGAMDSPLHF.

This clone has a count of ten or more. The chain carries TRBV28 and TRBJ1-2; TRBD1 matches 7 bases. CDR1 is MDHEN, CDR2 SYDVKM, per germline. V shed 4 bases, J shed 4 bases, and the junction held 18 bases outside the gene matches. The CDR3 is 18 residues long. The CDR3 here is CASSYSTQYRGASYGYTF. CDR3 bases: TGTGCCAGCAGTTACTCTACCCAGTACAGGGGAGCAAGCTATGGCTACACCTTC.

In its sample, this clone was seen many times. The V call is TRBV6-5, the J call TRBJ1-2; 7 bases line up with TRBD1. The J segment lost 4 bases and the V segment lost 5 bases, leaving 10 bases of the junction unmatched. CDR1 and CDR2 (germline): MNHEY, SVGAGI. The CDR3 totals 15 residues. CDR3 DNA: TGTGCCAGCAGTCCCTCGACAGGGACCAGCTATGGCTACACCTTC. This encodes CASSPSTGTSYGYTF.

The J gene is TRBJ2-7, the V gene TRBV19, with 10 bases identical to TRBD1. CDR1 and CDR2 from the germline V gene are LNHDA and SQIVND (reference sequence). Losses at the gene ends were 5 bases for V and 3 bases for J; bases not matched to a gene: 4. The CDR3 length is 14 residues. DNA of the CDR3: TGTGCCAGTAGTGCAGGGACAGGGGTCTACGAGCAGTACTTC. Translating it yields CASSAGTGVYEQYF. Drawing the rest from reference TRBV19 and TRBJ2-7, the complete variable domain is DGGITQSPKYLFRKEGQNVTLSCEQNLNHDAMYWYRQDPGQGLRLIYYSQIVNDFQKGDIAEGYSVSREKKESFPLTVTSAQKNPTAFYLCASSAGTGVYEQYFGPGTRLTVT.

The chain uses TRBV9 and TRBJ1-3; 11 nucleotides match TRBD1. The germline V gene has CDR1 SGDLS and CDR2 YYNGEE. The V and J ends lost 2 bases and 2 bases, in that order; junction bases with no gene match: 6. CDR3 length: 17 residues. CDR3 coding DNA: TGTGCCAGCAGCGTCGGGACAGGGGGTAGAGCTGGAAACACCATATATTTT. As protein: CASSVGTGGRAGNTIYF. Filled out from reference TRBV9 and TRBJ1-3, the complete variable domain reads DSGVTQTPKHLITATGQRVTLRCSPRSGDLSVYWYQQSLDQGLQFLIQYYNGEERAKGNILERFSAQQFPDLHSELNLSSLELGDSALYFCASSVGTGGRAGNTIYFGEGSWLTVV.

This clone appeared many times. The CDR3, as DNA: TGTGCCAGCAGTTTAATAGTATCGGGACAGGGTCCTTTTTGGACTTTCTTT. Protein: CASSLIVSGQGPFWTFF. The V gene is TRBV27, the J gene TRBJ1-1; 9 bases line up with TRBD1. The V and J ends lost 2 bases and 12 bases, in that order; junction bases with no gene match: 19. Germline CDR1 and CDR2: MNHEY and SMNVEV (reference sequence). This CDR3 contains 17 residues.

This clone was detected a few times. For the CDR3, the DNA is TGTGCCAGCAGTTACTCTAGCGGCGACTACAATGAGCAGTTCTTC. Residues: CASSYSSGDYNEQFF. V gene TRBV6-5 combines with J gene TRBJ2-1; maybe TRBD2 (6 bases). The germline V and J ends were trimmed by 0 bases and 3 bases, with 9 bases remaining between them. Per germline, CDR1 MNHEY and CDR2 SVGAGI. The CDR3 runs 15 residues.

This chain uses TRBV4-1 with TRBJ1-2; D not certain. The CDR3 is made up of 14 amino acids. The germline V and J ends were trimmed by 0 bases and 6 bases, with 11 bases remaining between them. Per the germline V gene, CDR1 is MGHRA and CDR2 is YSYEKL. CDR3 nucleotide sequence: TGCGCCAGCAGCCAAGAGCGGACTCTTCATGGCTACACCTTC. As protein: CASSQERTLHGYTF.

V is TRBV5-1 and J is TRBJ2-1, with 9 nucleotides matching TRBD2. The CDR3 is 14 residues long. Germline V lookup: CDR1 SGHRS, CDR2 YFSETQ. Unmatched junction bases numbered 7, after V lost 8 bases and J lost 4 bases. In DNA form, the CDR3 reads TGCGCCAGGAGGGTGGCGGGAGGGTACAATGAGCAGTTCTTC. As protein: CARRVAGGYNEQFF.